This T cell receptor (beta chain) was identified during a study of shared T cell receptors in the human thymus. V lost 5 bases to trimming and J lost 0 bases, with 16 bases between them. CDR1 and CDR2 from the germline V gene are SGHRS and YFSETQ. The CDR3 runs 16 residues. Data came from immunoSEQ multiplex PCR; TCRdb stores just in-frame clones and leaves some out. The sample holds 600,000 to 900,000 clones, 80% to 90% seen once. These records were also assigned to another study, of human thymus T cells. That report adds: Corrective surgery for congenital heart defects was being performed on the healthy Finnish infants who were the donors. From resections taken during corrective heart surgery, the thymus tissue was obtained. Thymic and blood repertoires appeared to display a bias in their usage of V and J genes. Related studies found that unrelated individuals share highly overlapping thymic repertoires.

The V gene is TRBV5-1, the J gene TRBJ2-3; possibly TRBD1 for D (6 bases). Sequenced: thymocytes. The receptor was isolated from a girl under three years old with a congenital heart defect. This chain's CDR3 is CASRPTGSKSTDTQYF. In nucleotides, the CDR3 is TGCGCCAGCAGGCCAACAGGGAGTAAAAGCACAGATACGCAGTATTTT.